Sequencing of this T cell receptor (beta chain) was carried out in a study of cytomegalovirus exposure and HLA in healthy donors. Regarding the study as a whole: A later analysis reportedly found fewer N-insertions in an Asian-associated ancestry cluster than the roughly 670-donor mean.

Vbeta (60) and Jbeta (13) primers were used in the PCR. The repertoire was sequenced with immunoSEQ multiplex PCR; TCRdb's copy has only in-frame clones and lacks some. The sample lists about 160,000 clones, approximately 78% seen once, with 6% to 9% in the top ten. About this clone: Its specificity is not known.

This CDR3 is built from 17 residues. V was cut by 4 bases and J by 2 bases, with 21 bases left in between. The germline V gene has CDR1 SGDLS and CDR2 YYNGEE. The gene calls are TRBV9 and TRBJ1-2; D may be TRBD1 (5 bases). The sequenced sample was PBMCs. This sequence was found in a woman aged 30 to 39 in good health and CMV-seropositive. The CDR3 spells CASSLSRGRVPNYGYTF. CDR3 nucleotides: TGTGCCAGCAGCCTGAGTAGGGGCCGAGTACCCAACTATGGCTACACCTTC.